The sequence of this TCR beta chain was determined in a study of identical twins. Donors were all healthy Caucasians. This clonotype was detected only a few times. The target antigen is unknown. Broader study findings: The study found that models underestimated out-of-frame TCR alpha sharing in monozygotic twins. Its conclusions, products of cross-sectional statistical analysis, did not come from following the same donors.

A universal primer site was created by template switching, with the cDNA bearing unique molecular identifiers. MiXCR was run by TCRdb on the 5' RACE reads, yielding one entry per CDR3 protein. The table lists more than 200,000 distinct CDR3 sequences, roughly 10% of them singletons. This clonotype originated in a woman younger than 35 in good health. The sample was memory (CD45RO+) T cells sorted from blood.

The CDR3 nucleotides read TGTGCCAGCAGTTTCCGTCCGGCCGGGGAGCTGTTTTTT. Its protein product is CASSFRPAGELFF. The V call is TRBV12-3 or TRBV12-4, the J call TRBJ2-2; D unclear. CDR3 size: 13 residues. Trimming cost V 3 bases and J 6 bases, with 8 bases left between them.